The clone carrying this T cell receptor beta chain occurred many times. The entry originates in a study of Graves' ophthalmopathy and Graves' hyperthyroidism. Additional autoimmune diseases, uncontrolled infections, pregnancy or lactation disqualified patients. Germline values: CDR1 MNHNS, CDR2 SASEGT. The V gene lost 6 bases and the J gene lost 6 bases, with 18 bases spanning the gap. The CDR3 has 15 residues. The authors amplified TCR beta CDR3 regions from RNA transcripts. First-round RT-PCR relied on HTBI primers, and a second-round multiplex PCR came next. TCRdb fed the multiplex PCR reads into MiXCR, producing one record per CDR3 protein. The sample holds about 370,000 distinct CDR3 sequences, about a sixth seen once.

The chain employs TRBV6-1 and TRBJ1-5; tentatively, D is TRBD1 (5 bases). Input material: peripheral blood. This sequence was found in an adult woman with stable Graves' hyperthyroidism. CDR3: CASRPTPGVGQPQHF. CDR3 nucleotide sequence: TGTGCCAGCAGACCCACCCCGGGGGTCGGTCAGCCCCAGCATTTT.